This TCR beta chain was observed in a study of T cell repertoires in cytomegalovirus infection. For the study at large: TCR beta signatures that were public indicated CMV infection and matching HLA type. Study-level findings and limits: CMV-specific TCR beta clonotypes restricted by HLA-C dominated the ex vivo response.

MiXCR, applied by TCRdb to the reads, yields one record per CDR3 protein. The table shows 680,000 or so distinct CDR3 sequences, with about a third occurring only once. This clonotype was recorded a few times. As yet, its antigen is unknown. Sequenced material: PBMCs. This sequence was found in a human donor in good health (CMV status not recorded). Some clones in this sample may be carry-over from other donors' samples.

CDR3 DNA: TGTGCCAGCAGCTTAGCAGGGGCCGCAGATACGCAGTATTTT. This translates into CASSLAGAADTQYF. The chain links TRBV7-9 to TRBJ2-3, with a weak D call TRBD1 (5 bases). The CDR3 totals 14 residues. Per the germline V gene, CDR1 is SEHNR and CDR2 is FQNEAQ (reference sequence). V dropped 0 bases and J dropped 4 bases, with 8 bases sitting between them.